Listed below are T cell receptor beta chains from one sample, sequenced in a study of blood T cell repertoires in COVID-19. The data were produced by immunoSEQ multiplex PCR, yet TCRdb's version contains in-frame clones alone and is incomplete. The sample comprises under 250,000 clones, about nine tenths of which are singletons, and about 5% rests with the top ten. The specimen sequenced was peripheral blood. These receptor sequences come from a woman in her 40s with acute or convalescent COVID-19. CDR3s include the opening cysteine and the closing phenylalanine or tryptophan. Fields, in order: V gene, clone size, CDR3 length, J gene, D gene, CDR3 DNA, CDR3 protein. A D gene is named only where the DNA matches it firmly. Not every row has a clone size; where given, it reads once, few, many or a size class.

TRBV10-2	.	16	TRBJ2-2	TRBD2	TGCGCCAGCAGTGAGTCTACGAGCGGGGCTGGCGGGGAGCTGTTTTTT	CASSESTSGAGGELFF
TRBV7-8	.	13	TRBJ1-2	.	TGTGCCAGCAGCTTAGACACCAACTATGGCTACACCTTC	CASSLDTNYGYTF
TRBV25-1	.	14	TRBJ1-1	TRBD1	TGTGCCAGCAGTGGCGGACAGGGGATTTCTGTAGCTTTCTTT	CASSGGQGISVAFF
TRBV27	.	14	TRBJ1-1	TRBD1	TGTGCCAGCAGCCGCAGGACAGGGGACACTGAAGCTTTCTTT	CASSRRTGDTEAFF
TRBV11-3	.	15	TRBJ2-1	.	TGTGCCAGCAGCTTAGTGAAGGGGTCCTACAATGAGCAGTTCTTC	CASSLVKGSYNEQFF
TRBV9	.	21	TRBJ2-1	TRBD1	TGTGCCAGCAGCTCCCGGGGGGGAGGGACAGGGGCCCTCCTTAGACATAATGAGCAGTTCTTC	CASSSRGGGTGALLRHNEQFF
TRBV10-3	.	13	TRBJ1-5	TRBD1	TGTGCCATCCGGACAGGGGTTAATCAGCCCCAGCATTTT	CAIRTGVNQPQHF
TRBV19	.	15	TRBJ1-4	TRBD1	TGTGCCAGTAGCGTCGGACAGGGCCGTCGGGAAAAACTGTTTTTT	CASSVGQGRREKLFF
TRBV30	.	14	TRBJ1-2	.	TGTGCCTGGAGTAATTCGGGAGCCCCAGGCGGCTACACCTTC	CAWSNSGAPGGYTF
TRBV5-6	many	18	TRBJ1-6	TRBD1	TGTGCCAGCAGCTCAAGGACAGGGGCGCTGTGGGGTAATTCACCCCTCCACTTT	CASSSRTGALWGNSPLHF
TRBV9	once	14	TRBJ1-2	TRBD1	TGTGCCAGCAGCGTAGGGGGACAGGGGTATGGCTACACCTTC	CASSVGGQGYGYTF
TRBV9	once	13	TRBJ1-1	.	TGTGCCAGCAGCGTAGTTATGAACACTGAAGCTTTCTTT	CASSVVMNTEAFF
TRBV2	.	11	TRBJ1-2	.	TGTGCCAGCACGATTGAGTTTGGCTACACCTTC	CASTIEFGYTF
TRBV13	.	12	TRBJ1-1	.	TGTGCCAGCAGCTCCTGGAACACTGAAGCTTTCTTT	CASSSWNTEAFF
TRBV25-1	.	16	TRBJ1-2	TRBD1	TGTGCCAGCAGTGAGGGGACAGGGGGCCTCGGCTATGGCTACACCTTC	CASSEGTGGLGYGYTF
TRBV29-1	.	13	TRBJ1-1	.	TGCAGCGTTGAAGGGGGCGGGGGGACTGAAGCTTTCTTT	CSVEGGGGTEAFF
TRBV12-5	few	15	TRBJ1-6	.	TGTGCTAGTGGTTTGACAGTTCCCTATAATTCACCCCTCCACTTT	CASGLTVPYNSPLHF
TRBV4-1	.	13	TRBJ1-1	.	TGCGCCAGCAGCGCCCGGGGGAACACTGAAGCTTTCTTT	CASSARGNTEAFF
TRBV3-1/TRBV3-2	.	14	TRBJ2-5	.	TGTGCCAGCAGCCGACTAGGGGAAGGAGAGACCCAGTACTTC	CASSRLGEGETQYF
TRBV6-4	.	13	TRBJ1-2	TRBD1	TGTGCCAGCAGTGCGGGACAGTTTGATGGCTACACCTTC	CASSAGQFDGYTF